This T cell receptor beta chain was recovered during a study of blood T cells in healthy people across ages. Germline values: CDR1 MNHEY, CDR2 SVGEGT. Trimming stripped 0 bases from V and 3 bases from J, with 15 bases between. This CDR3 spans 16 amino acids. Primed by a sample-barcoded 5' primer and a J-beta primer mix, a second PCR proceeded for about 6 to 12 cycles. TCRdb reanalysed the 5' RACE reads using MiXCR and keeps one entry per CDR3 protein. This table holds 650,000 to 800,000 distinct CDR3 sequences, approximately 48% found once. V and J are TRBV6-2 or TRBV6-3 and TRBJ2-7, with D possibly matching TRBD1 (6 bases). This receptor was taken from a man in his sixties in good health. Sequenced: blood. CDR3 sequence reads: CASSYSPLGAYYEQYF. The DNA for the CDR3 is TGTGCCAGCAGTTACTCTCCCCTGGGGGCGTACTACGAGCAGTACTTC.